This TCR beta chain was documented in a study of regulatory T cells in long-lasting Graves disease. Findings and limits, study-wide: Relative to new patients (under 1,000), persistent patients exhibited greater sharing of public clonotypes (around 2,700).

This clonotype was seen ten or more times. The target antigen is unknown. For TCR beta, libraries came from iRepertoire HTBI primers and Arm-PCR of CDR3 regions. One entry per CDR3 protein, called by TCRdb with MiXCR from the multiplex PCR reads. The sample lists over 200,000 distinct CDR3 sequences, approximately 20% seen once, with roughly 15% in the top ten. The time point denotes: newly diagnosed GD, antithyroid drugs for less than 3 months. RNA extracted from PBMCs served as the sequencing template. The trim removed 6 bases at V and 4 bases at J, leaving 5 bases unmatched. The CDR3 is 13 residues long. These records were also assigned to another study, of T cells in Graves' hyperthyroidism and ophthalmopathy. That paper adds: A set of HTBI primers served as the primers for a first-round RT-PCR of the TCR CDR3.

The input for sequencing was peripheral blood mononuclear cells (PBMCs), taken at new diagnosis, from a patient treated with antithyroid drugs. The gene calls are TRBV12-3 or TRBV12-4 and TRBJ1-1; the match to TRBD1 covers 7 bases. The clonotype was recovered from a woman under 40 with Graves disease. The CDR3 coding sequence is TGTGCCAGCAGCGAAGACAGGGCCACTGAAGCTTTCTTT. It is translated as CASSEDRATEAFF.